This T cell receptor (beta chain) appears in the sequencing data of a study of T cells in women clearing cervical HPV infection. At the level of the study: For cases, blood was sampled a median approximately 150 days after lesion detection, interquartile range roughly 90 to 230 days. Study results and caveats: Controls had more TRBV6-7 (roughly 0.16%) than cases (about 0.11%).

Details on this clone: The target antigen is unknown. The read terminates 3 residues before the CDR3 end, so the remaining end is supplied by the germline J gene.

CDR3 length: 14 amino acids. Trimming removed 0 bases from V and 10 bases from J, with 13 bases in between. Germline V gene lookup returns CDR1 DFQATT and CDR2 SNEGSKA (reference sequence). Cervical HPV DNA detected by MY09/MY11 PCR, typed by dot-blot. Data came from immunoSEQ multiplex PCR; TCRdb stores just in-frame clones and leaves some out. The sample table sets out tens of thousands of clones. Sequencing was carried out using blood buffy coat. This clonotype was obtained from a woman aged 18-70 years with a cervical HPV16 infection that either progressed to CIN3+ or cleared (not recorded which). The chain combines TRBV20-1 with TRBJ1-6; no definite D call. The sequenced CDR3 bases are TGCAGTGCTAGAGAAGGACTCAGCGGGTCACCC. It is translated as CSAREGLSGSP. The CDR3 as a whole reads CSAREGLSGSPLHF.